The 18 T cell receptor beta chains presented below share a single source sample, sequenced in a study of OX40 agonist ivuxolimab in advanced cancers. Measured with immunoSEQ multiplex PCR; TCRdb has only the in-frame clones, and not every one. The sample gives 25,000 to 35,000 clones, approximately 93% of which show up once; around 9% is in the top ten. The source material was CD4+ or CD8+ T cells sorted from blood, sampled in a trial of the OX40 agonist ivuxolimab. The receptors originated from an adult with an advanced solid tumor such as melanoma, head and neck, liver or kidney cancer.

This sequence joins TRBV7-9 and TRBJ1-2, with 9 bases matching TRBD1. J gave up 7 bases and V 5 bases, and 8 bases lay outside the gene matches. Looked up from germline, CDR1 is SEHNR and CDR2 is FQNEAQ (reference sequence). CDR3 length: 14 amino acids. In DNA form, the CDR3 reads TGTGCCAGCAGCGCCGGGACAGGGAAGAGTGGCTACACCTTC. This gives the protein CASSAGTGKSGYTF.

The chain recombines TRBV19 with TRBJ2-7; no clear D gene. V lost 5 bases, J lost 3 bases, and 5 bases lay in between. Germline CDR1 reads LNHDA; CDR2 reads SQIVND (reference sequence). The CDR3 is 11 amino acids. The CDR3 protein is CASSSIYEQYF. CDR3 in DNA: TGTGCCAGTAGTTCGATCTACGAGCAGTACTTC.

This chain joins TRBV27 and TRBJ1-4; no clear D gene. The CDR3 runs 17 residues. V lost 1 base, J lost 3 bases, and 15 bases lay in between. Germline V CDR1 and CDR2: MNHEY, SMNVEV (reference sequence). In DNA, the CDR3 is TGTGCCAGCAGTTTATACGGTCCAATCGGAGCTAATGAAAAACTGTTTTTT. Translated: CASSLYGPIGANEKLFF.

The chain combines TRBV13 with TRBJ2-7; the match to TRBD2 covers 9 bases. The V and J ends lost 0 bases and 1 base, in that order; junction bases with no gene match: 1. This CDR3 is 15 amino acids long. Germline V CDR1 and CDR2: PRHDT, FYEKMQ (reference sequence). The CDR3: CASSLGLAGSYEQYF. The DNA for the CDR3 is TGTGCCAGCAGCTTAGGACTAGCGGGTTCCTACGAGCAGTACTTC.

Written as DNA, the CDR3 is TGTGCCAGCAGCCCAGGAAGGGGACCGGGACAGGATTTATCCTACGAGCAGTACTTC. Its translation is CASSPGRGPGQDLSYEQYF. The chain combines TRBV7-3 with TRBJ2-7; 8 positions match TRBD1. This CDR3 is 19 amino acids long. The V segment lost 5 bases and the J segment 1 base; nucleotides outside the gene matches: 19. Germline values: CDR1 SGHTA, CDR2 FQGTGA.

This rearrangement joins TRBV27 to TRBJ2-1, with D possibly TRBD1 on 6 matching bases. This CDR3 is 16 amino acids long. V was cut by 0 bases and J by 6 bases, with 15 bases left in between. CDR1 MNHEY and CDR2 SMNVEV come from the germline V gene (reference sequence). The CDR3 DNA follows: TGTGCCAGCAGTTTATCCCCCGGGACAACACGCAATGAGCAGTTCTTC. This encodes CASSLSPGTTRNEQFF.

J is TRBJ2-3 and V is TRBV2, with D perhaps TRBD2 (5 bases). Germline CDR1 and CDR2: SNHLY and FYNNEI. V was clipped by 5 bases and J by 4 bases, with 16 bases between them. The CDR3 is 15 amino acids. This CDR3 reads CASSPGRLQPDTQYF. In nucleotides, the CDR3 is TGTGCCAGCAGTCCCGGTCGACTACAGCCAGATACGCAGTATTTT.

The chain recombines TRBV27 with TRBJ2-6; D call uncertain. CDR1 is MNHEY, CDR2 SMNVEV, per germline (reference sequence). CDR3 size: 17 residues. V lost 3 bases, J lost 0 bases, and 12 bases lay in between. The CDR3 loop is CASSFHPVDSGANVLTF. CDR3 sequence (DNA): TGTGCCAGCAGTTTCCACCCGGTGGACTCTGGGGCCAACGTCCTGACTTTC.

The chain is built from TRBV6-6 and TRBJ2-7; no clear D gene. The CDR3 runs 14 residues. The V gene's germline CDR1 is MNHNY and CDR2 SVGAGI (reference sequence). V was clipped by 0 bases and J by 6 bases, with 12 bases between them. CDR3 amino acids: CASSYSIGVIEQYF. The CDR3 nucleotides read TGTGCCAGCAGTTACTCGATAGGCGTTATCGAGCAGTACTTC.

The chain uses TRBV5-1 and TRBJ1-1; no firm D call. This CDR3 has 13 amino acids. In germline, CDR1 is SGHRS, CDR2 YFSETQ. Trimming left V 4 bases short and J 3 bases short, with 10 bases between. CDR3 loop: CASSPGSDTEAFF. The DNA for the CDR3 is TGCGCCAGCAGCCCCGGGAGCGACACTGAAGCTTTCTTT.

The chain combines TRBV12-5 with TRBJ2-1, with 12 bases identical to TRBD2. V shed 2 bases, J shed 10 bases, and the junction held 0 bases outside the gene matches. This CDR3 is 13 amino acids long. The germline CDR1 and CDR2 sequences are LGHNT and FRNRAP. The DNA for the CDR3 is TGTGCTAGTGGTTTGACTAGCGGGGGGGAGCAGTTCTTC. Residues: CASGLTSGGEQFF.

V is TRBV28 and J is TRBJ2-1, with 10 bases identical to TRBD1. The CDR3 extends over 16 amino acids. After removal of 5 bases from V and 4 bases from J, the junction contained 8 bases not matched to a gene. Germline V gene sequence: CDR1 MDHEN, CDR2 SYDVKM. The CDR3 DNA reads TGTGCCAGCAGTACCCCTAGGGACAGGGGTTACAATGAGCAGTTCTTC. It codes for CASSTPRDRGYNEQFF.

V is TRBV4-3 and J is TRBJ2-1; TRBD1 matches at 7 bases. The germline gives CDR1 LGHNA, CDR2 YSLEER. Trimming at V came to 0 bases and at J to 3 bases, leaving 5 bases not matched to a gene. The CDR3 totals 16 residues. CDR3 nucleotide sequence: TGCGCCAGCAGCCAAGATCACAGGGGCGTCTACAATGAGCAGTTCTTC. Translating it yields CASSQDHRGVYNEQFF.

V gene TRBV19 combines with J gene TRBJ1-1; 8 nucleotides match TRBD1. The junction had 5 bases not matched to a gene; V was cut back by 4 bases and J by 1 base. The germline CDR1 and CDR2 sequences are LNHDA and SQIVND (reference sequence). The CDR3 has 15 amino acids. CDR3 in DNA: TGTGCCAGTAGTACCGCGACAGGGGCGAACACTGAAGCTTTCTTT. Translation gives CASSTATGANTEAFF.

The chain is built from TRBV4-1 and TRBJ2-7, with TRBD1 matching 9 bases. The J segment lost 4 bases and the V segment lost 5 bases, leaving 6 bases of the junction unmatched. Germline lookup yields CDR1 MGHRA and CDR2 YSYEKL. The CDR3 sequence is 14 residues long. CDR3 coding DNA: TGCGCCAGCAGCACCCGGGACAGGGATTACGAGCAGTACTTC. Encoded protein: CASSTRDRDYEQYF.

This sequence joins TRBV9 and TRBJ1-1, with D unclear. From germline, CDR1 is SGDLS and CDR2 YYNGEE. V was pared by 0 bases and J by 7 bases, with 13 bases between. This CDR3 region has 14 residues. Written as DNA, the CDR3 is TGTGCCAGCAGCGTAGGAAGTTCTGCTAATGAAGCTTTCTTT. It is translated as CASSVGSSANEAFF. Full variable domain (rest looked up from reference TRBV9 and TRBJ1-1): DSGVTQTPKHLITATGQRVTLRCSPRSGDLSVYWYQQSLDQGLQFLIQYYNGEERAKGNILERFSAQQFPDLHSELNLSSLELGDSALYFCASSVGSSANEAFFGQGTRLTVV.

This chain links TRBV5-4 with TRBJ2-7; D remains ambiguous. Trimming took 1 base from V and 0 from J, leaving 8 bases between them. There are 14 residues in the CDR3. Germline CDR1 SGHNT, CDR2 YYREEE (reference sequence). CDR3 coding DNA: TGTGCCAGCAGCTTGTTACAGAACTCCTACGAGCAGTACTTC. It codes for CASSLLQNSYEQYF.

This clone has just one count. V and J are TRBV7-9 and TRBJ1-2; D ambiguous. Germline V gene sequence: CDR1 SEHNR, CDR2 FQNEAQ (reference sequence). V lost 1 base and J lost 6, with 12 bases in between. CDR3 length equals 14 residues. CDR3 loop: CASSLDSGLHGYTF. DNA of the CDR3: TGTGCCAGCAGCTTAGATTCCGGGTTGCATGGCTACACCTTC.